This T cell receptor (beta chain) was recovered during a study of cytomegalovirus exposure and HLA in healthy donors. Broader study findings: Reported results showed that the classifier diagnosed cytomegalovirus status with high specificity and sensitivity.

Here immunoSEQ multiplex PCR was the method, and the copy in TCRdb shows in-frame clones only, minus some. The sample holds 150,000 to 200,000 clones, 80% to 85% seen once. The CDR3 totals 15 residues. In germline, CDR1 is SEHNR, CDR2 FQNEAQ (reference sequence). V was pared by 5 bases and J by 0 bases, with 12 bases between. About this clone itself: What it binds is unknown.

The sequence derives from a man aged 30-40 years in good health and CMV-seropositive. The chain couples TRBV7-9 to TRBJ2-3; D may be TRBD1 (6 bases). Input material: PBMCs. The CDR3 DNA is TGTGCCAGCAGCAACAGGGATACTAGCACAGATACGCAGTATTTT. Its protein is CASSNRDTSTDTQYF.